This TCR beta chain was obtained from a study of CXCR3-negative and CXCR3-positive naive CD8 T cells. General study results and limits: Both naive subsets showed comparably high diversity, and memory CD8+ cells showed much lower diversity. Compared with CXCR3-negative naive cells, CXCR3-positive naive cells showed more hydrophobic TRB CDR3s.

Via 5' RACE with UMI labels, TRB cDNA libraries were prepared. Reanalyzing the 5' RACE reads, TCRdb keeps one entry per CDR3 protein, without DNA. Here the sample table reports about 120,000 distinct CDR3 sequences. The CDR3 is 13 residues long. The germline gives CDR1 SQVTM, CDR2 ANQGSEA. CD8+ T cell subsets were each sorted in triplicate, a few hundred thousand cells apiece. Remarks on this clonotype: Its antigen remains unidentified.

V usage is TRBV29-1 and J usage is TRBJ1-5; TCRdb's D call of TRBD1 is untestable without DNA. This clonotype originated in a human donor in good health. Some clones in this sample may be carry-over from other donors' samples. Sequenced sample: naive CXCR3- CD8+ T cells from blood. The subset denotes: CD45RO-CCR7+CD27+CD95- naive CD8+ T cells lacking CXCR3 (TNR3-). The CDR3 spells CSAKGQGNQPQHF.